The text below deals with one T cell receptor beta chain. Antigen specificity is unknown. This sample is drawn from a study of T cell responses to AZD1222 COVID-19 vaccine. Looking at the study overall: Pooled samples include second doses given at about 4 or 12 weeks. Study-wide points: Donors, mostly white British, included more females; clonal diversity was possibly underestimated. Nearly half of unique spike-specific TCRs reportedly avoided B.1.351 and B.1.1.7 mutated regions. Spike-wide vaccine-associated CD4 TCRs dominated at 160-218 and 743-854.

This table comes from immunoSEQ multiplex PCR, and its TCRdb copy is limited to in-frame clones, with some not included. The sample consists of about 140,000 clones, more than 80% of them appearing once. Germline CDR1 SGDLS, CDR2 YYNGEE. The CDR3 sequence is 21 residues long. Germline trimming cut 7 bases from V and 1 base from J; bases unmatched to any gene: 18. Sequenced here: peripheral blood, sampled on day 0 of AZD1222 vaccination. The sequence came from an adult in good health. The chain employs TRBV9 and TRBJ2-2; 14 nucleotides agree with TRBD2. The CDR3 DNA sequence: TGTGCCAGCTACAATCTGGGACTAGCGGGAGAGTCAATACTGAACACCGGGGAGCTGTTTTTT. Its protein product is CASYNLGLAGESILNTGELFF. Full variable domain (rest looked up from reference TRBV9 and TRBJ2-2): DSGVTQTPKHLITATGQRVTLRCSPRSGDLSVYWYQQSLDQGLQFLIQYYNGEERAKGNILERFSAQQFPDLHSELNLSSLELGDSALYFCASYNLGLAGESILNTGELFFGEGSRLTVL.